Given below is one T cell receptor beta chain in context. What it binds is not known. Together with a sample-barcoded 5' primer, a J-beta primer mix was included in a second PCR lasting about 6 to 11 cycles. Any given sample supplied a minimum of 2.5 million CDR3-containing paired-end reads. TCRdb redid the calling of the 5' RACE reads with MiXCR, one entry per CDR3 protein. The table shows about 560,000 distinct CDR3 sequences, with 25% to 35% occurring only once. This record belongs to a study of blood T cells in healthy people across ages. Study results and limitations: With donor CMV status unknown, expanded clonotype changes were possibly confounded. It was found that TCR beta diversity correlated strongly with the percentage of naive T cells.

This CDR3 is built from 14 residues. V lost 1 base to trimming and J lost 7 bases, with 11 bases between them. The same sample was also used in a study of T cells of mothers and their children. That paper states: At roughly 1.6 ug per 15 ul, all of the extracted RNA went into cDNA synthesis.

Sequences were obtained from blood. The chain carries TRBV12-3 or TRBV12-4 and TRBJ2-1; TRBD2 is a possible D gene (5 bases). The sequence derives from a boy between 2 and 15 years old in good health. The CDR3 coding sequence is TGTGCCAGCAGTTTAGTCAGGAGGCTTAATGAGCAGTTCTTC. Translated, it gives CASSLVRRLNEQFF.